This TCR beta chain was retrieved from a study of OX40 agonist ivuxolimab in advanced cancers. Study-wide background: The diagnoses of dose-escalation patients were hepatocellular carcinoma, melanoma, renal cell or head and neck cancer. Study-wide points: At 0.1-3.0 mg/kg, partial responders had clonal expansion among the lowest observed. At doses 0.1 to 3.0 mg/kg, CD4+ and CD8+ clones expanded. On average, CD8+ T cells had more expanded clones than CD4+.

The CDR3 runs 14 residues. Trimming removed 5 bases at V and 3 bases at J, with 10 bases between. In germline, CDR1 is SGHTA, CDR2 FQGNSA. A remark on this clone: Its antigen is currently unknown.

The protocol was immunoSEQ multiplex PCR, while the TCRdb copy is restricted to in-frame clones and leaves out a portion. Of approximately 90,000 clones listed, roughly nine tenths are singletons. The source material was CD4+ or CD8+ T cells sorted from blood, sampled in a trial of the OX40 agonist ivuxolimab. The TCR was taken from an adult with an advanced solid tumor such as melanoma, head and neck, liver or kidney cancer. This chain links TRBV7-2 with TRBJ2-2; D possibly uses TRBD1 or TRBD2 (6 bases each). In nucleotides, the CDR3 is TGTGCCAGCAGCCCGGGGGCGGACACCGGGGAGCTGTTTTTT. This encodes CASSPGADTGELFF. Combining the CDR3 with reference TRBV7-2 and TRBJ2-2 gives the whole variable domain GAGVSQSPSNKVTEKGKDVELRCDPISGHTALYWYRQSLGQGLEFLIYFQGNSAPDKSGLPSDRFSAERTGGSVSTLTIQRTQQEDSAVYLCASSPGADTGELFFGEGSRLTVL.